This T cell receptor (beta chain) is from a study of identical twins. The cDNA had a unique molecular identifier and a template-switch universal primer site. One entry per CDR3 protein results from TCRdb running MiXCR on the 5' RACE reads. The sample consists of about 290,000 distinct CDR3 sequences, around 9.7% of them appearing once. The length of the CDR3 is 17 residues. Trimming took 0 bases from V and 2 from J; bases not matched to a gene: 10. Per the germline V gene, CDR1 is SQVTM and CDR2 is ANQGSEA. This clonotype appeared many times. Its cognate antigen is unknown. Study-wide results and limits: Compared with unrelated sharing, twin-shared out-of-frame alpha sequences had more low-probability sequences. There was more out-of-frame TCR alpha sharing in monozygotic twins than models estimated.

A further study also used this sample, focusing on yellow fever vaccine responses in identical twins.

The J gene is TRBJ2-7, the V gene TRBV29-1; TRBD2 matches 10 bases. Sequenced material: CD8+ T cells sorted from blood. The TCR sequence derives from a woman aged 18-29 years in good health. In nucleotides, the CDR3 is TGCAGCGTTGAAGATCGGGCCAGCGGGAGGGCCCCCTACGAGCAGTACTTC. Translated, it gives CSVEDRASGRAPYEQYF.